These T cell receptor beta chains were read from a single sample in a study of human T cells and chemical hapten exposure. TCRdb reprocessed the RACE reads via MiXCR and lists one record per CDR3 protein. The sample carries under 200,000 distinct CDR3 sequences, approximately 15% recorded once. The sequenced sample was whole blood, obtained in connection with sensitization to the hapten diphenylcyclopropenone (DPC). The receptors stem from a woman in her thirties with alopecia areata. Some clones in this sample may be carry-over from other donors' samples. Each CDR3 is given with its conserved first and last residue. Each record gives: V gene, clone size, D gene, CDR3 length, J gene, CDR3 protein, CDR3 DNA. The D gene is left open where the match is weak. Only part of the rows carry a size: once, few, many, or a class if the clone is expanded.

TRBV5-1,-,-,14,TRBJ1-1,CASSLVSGSTEAFF,TGCGCCAGCAGCTTGGTTTCGGGAAGCACTGAAGCTTTCTTT
TRBV7-8,-,-,15,TRBJ1-1,CASSLGQIMNTEAFF,TGTGCCAGCAGCTTAGGGCAGATCATGAACACTGAAGCTTTCTTT
TRBV7-2,few,-,13,TRBJ2-3,CASSLVALNTQYF,TGTGCCAGCAGCTTAGTCGCGCTAAATACGCAGTATTTT
TRBV10-3,-,-,13,TRBJ1-2,CAISEGQRYGYTF,TGTGCCATCAGTGAGGGACAGCGGTATGGCTACACCTTC
TRBV19,few,-,15,TRBJ2-5,CASSIGGMLEETQYF,TGTGCCAGTAGTATAGGGGGTATGCTAGAAGAGACCCAGTACTTC
TRBV9,many,TRBD2,19,TRBJ2-2,CASSSEGLAGVLYTGELFF,TGTGCCAGCAGCTCTGAGGGACTAGCGGGAGTCCTCTACACCGGGGAGCTGTTTTTT
TRBV12-3/TRBV12-4,-,-,15,TRBJ2-5,CASRKTQIDGGTQYF,TGTGCCAGCAGAAAGACACAAATCGACGGGGGGACCCAGTACTTC
TRBV6-6,-,-,14,TRBJ1-5,CASSYGSGAGPQHF,TGTGCCAGCAGTTACGGGTCCGGGGCGGGACCCCAGCATTTT
TRBV7-2,few,TRBD2,17,TRBJ2-1,CASSFSGLAGVYNEQFF,TGTGCCAGCAGCTTCTCAGGACTAGCGGGGGTTTACAATGAGCAGTTCTTC
TRBV29-1,many,-,11,TRBJ2-7,CSAKTSYEQYF,TGCAGCGCAAAGACGAGCTACGAGCAGTACTTC
TRBV6-2/TRBV6-3,few,-,14,TRBJ2-5,CASSLDTTQETQYF,TGTGCCAGCAGTTTAGACACCACACAAGAGACCCAGTACTTC
TRBV7-2,many,-,18,TRBJ1-2,CASSLAPPGQSGIYGYTF,TGTGCCAGCAGCTTAGCCCCACCCGGACAGTCTGGTATCTATGGCTACACCTTC
TRBV12-5,few,-,16,TRBJ2-2,CASGLTPPGNTGELFF,TGTGCTAGTGGTTTGACCCCCCCAGGGAACACCGGGGAGCTGTTTTTT
TRBV19,many,-,15,TRBJ2-2,CASSIPPSFTGELFF,TGTGCCAGTAGTATTCCCCCCAGCTTCACCGGGGAGCTGTTTTTT
TRBV29-1,few,-,13,TRBJ2-5,CSVTGLLQETQYF,TGCAGCGTTACGGGACTTCTCCAAGAGACCCAGTACTTC
TRBV20-1,few,-,13,TRBJ2-3,CSATQTVADTQYF,TGCAGTGCTACTCAAACAGTAGCAGATACGCAGTATTTT
TRBV6-4,few,TRBD2,13,TRBJ2-1,CARASGDPNEQFF,TGTGCCCGCGCTAGCGGAGACCCCAATGAGCAGTTCTTC
TRBV12-3/TRBV12-4,many,-,14,TRBJ1-1,CASTLDLVNTEAFF,TGTGCCAGCACCTTGGACTTGGTGAACACTGAAGCTTTCTTT
TRBV20-1,-,TRBD1,13,TRBJ1-4,CSARTGGNEKLFF,TGCAGTGCCCGGACAGGGGGTAATGAAAAACTGTTTTTT
TRBV20-1,-,-,15,TRBJ1-1,CSGIMRERGKTEAFF,TGCAGCGGAATTATGCGGGAGCGGGGTAAAACTGAAGCTTTCTTT
TRBV12-3/TRBV12-4,few,TRBD1,14,TRBJ2-5,CASSPTGRAETQYF,TGTGCCAGCAGCCCGACAGGGCGGGCAGAGACCCAGTACTTC
TRBV27,few,TRBD1,17,TRBJ1-2,CASSPLTPGQGQNGYTF,TGTGCCAGCAGTCCATTGACGCCGGGACAGGGTCAGAACGGCTACACCTTC
TRBV28,-,-,14,TRBJ2-7,CASSSQPGTYEQYF,TGTGCCAGCAGCTCTCAACCGGGGACCTACGAGCAGTACTTC
TRBV30,many,TRBD2,10,TRBJ2-3,CGGAGGTQYF,TGTGGAGGGGCGGGAGGCACGCAGTATTTT
TRBV5-6,-,TRBD1,17,TRBJ2-7,CASSLVPQTGASYEQYF,TGTGCCAGCAGCTTGGTTCCACAAACAGGGGCGTCGTACGAGCAGTACTTC
TRBV30,few,-,13,TRBJ1-5,CAWSGSSNQPQHF,TGTGCCTGGAGTGGGTCTAGCAATCAGCCCCAGCATTTT
TRBV20-1,few,-,15,TRBJ1-2,CSARDGAALNYGYTF,TGCAGTGCTAGAGATGGGGCAGCTCTTAACTATGGCTACACCTTC
TRBV6-5,-,-,18,TRBJ1-5,CASSRTRQADHSNQPQHF,TGTGCCAGCAGCCGCACTAGACAGGCCGATCATAGCAATCAGCCCCAGCATTTT
TRBV5-4,-,-,13,TRBJ2-2,CATGQDGTGELFF,TGTGCCACCGGACAAGACGGGACCGGGGAGCTGTTTTTT
TRBV20-1,few,-,19,TRBJ1-6,CSAKNRLESLSSYNSPLHF,TGCAGTGCTAAGAACCGATTGGAATCCCTAAGCTCCTATAATTCACCCCTCCACTTT
TRBV7-9,-,-,12,TRBJ2-5,CASSWSQETQYF,TGTGCCAGCAGCTGGTCACAAGAGACCCAGTACTTC
TRBV5-5,-,-,15,TRBJ2-7,CASSFFQGRSYEQYF,TGTGCCAGCAGCTTTTTCCAGGGAAGGTCCTACGAGCAGTACTTC
TRBV29-1,-,TRBD1,14,TRBJ2-2,CSVEGTGNGGELFF,TGCAGCGTTGAAGGGACAGGGAACGGCGGGGAGCTGTTTTTT
TRBV7-9,many,-,12,TRBJ1-1,CASGLMNTEAFF,TGTGCCAGCGGGCTTATGAACACTGAAGCTTTCTTT
TRBV28,few,TRBD1,21,TRBJ1-5,CASSPGYRDRGRLVSNQPQHF,TGTGCCAGCAGTCCCGGATACCGGGACAGGGGGCGCTTGGTTAGCAATCAGCCCCAGCATTTT
TRBV6-5,few,TRBD1,14,TRBJ1-2,CASSPGQRPYGYTF,TGTGCCAGCAGTCCGGGACAGCGCCCGTATGGCTACACCTTC
TRBV18,many,-,15,TRBJ1-4,CASSPAGARGEKLFF,TGTGCCAGCTCACCCGCGGGGGCGCGGGGTGAAAAACTGTTTTTT
TRBV7-2,-,-,13,TRBJ1-1,CASSLTTNTEAFF,TGTGCCAGCAGCTTAACGACGAACACTGAAGCTTTCTTT
TRBV27,few,-,14,TRBJ2-7,CASSSRGGPYEQYF,TGTGCCAGCAGTTCCCGGGGAGGTCCCTACGAGCAGTACTTC
TRBV3-1,-,-,14,TRBJ2-1,CASTQVPRNNEQFF,TGTGCCAGCACCCAAGTTCCTAGGAACAATGAGCAGTTCTTC
TRBV20-1,-,-,12,TRBJ1-2,CSARMPGKGYTF,TGCAGTGCTAGAATGCCAGGGAAAGGCTACACCTTC
TRBV12-3/TRBV12-4,few,-,13,TRBJ1-1,CASSAGFNTEAFF,TGTGCCAGCAGTGCTGGGTTTAACACTGAAGCTTTCTTT
TRBV27,few,TRBD1,13,TRBJ2-7,CASSSNRGLEQYF,TGTGCCAGCAGTTCCAACAGGGGGCTCGAGCAGTACTTC
TRBV2,few,-,14,TRBJ2-4,CARSGYNVKNIQYF,TGTGCCCGGTCAGGTTACAACGTCAAAAACATTCAGTACTTC
TRBV6-5,-,-,13,TRBJ1-1,CASRPFGGAEAFF,TGTGCCAGCAGGCCCTTCGGTGGCGCTGAAGCTTTCTTT
TRBV6-5,-,-,13,TRBJ1-5,CASSSAGVQPQHF,TGTGCCAGCAGTTCGGCAGGGGTTCAGCCCCAGCATTTT
TRBV2,few,-,13,TRBJ1-1,CASTLGARTEAFF,TGTGCCAGCACCCTAGGGGCGAGGACTGAAGCTTTCTTT